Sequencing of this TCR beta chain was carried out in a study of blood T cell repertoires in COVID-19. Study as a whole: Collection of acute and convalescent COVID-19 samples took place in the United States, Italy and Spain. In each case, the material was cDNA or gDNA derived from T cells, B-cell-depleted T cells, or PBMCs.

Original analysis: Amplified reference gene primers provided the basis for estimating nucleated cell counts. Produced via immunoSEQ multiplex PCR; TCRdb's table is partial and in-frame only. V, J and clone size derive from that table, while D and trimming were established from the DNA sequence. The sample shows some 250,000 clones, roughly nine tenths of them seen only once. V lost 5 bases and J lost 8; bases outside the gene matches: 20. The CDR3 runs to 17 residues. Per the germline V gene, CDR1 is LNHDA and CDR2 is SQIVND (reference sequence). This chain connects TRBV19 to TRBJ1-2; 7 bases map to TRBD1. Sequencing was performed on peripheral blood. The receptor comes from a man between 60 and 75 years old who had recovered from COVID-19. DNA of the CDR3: TGTGCCAGTAGTCTACGGTCCGGGACAGTCTCCGTATGGGGCTACACCTTC. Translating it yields CASSLRSGTVSVWGYTF.